The 16 T cell receptor beta chains below all came from one sample that was sequenced in a study of identical twins. TCRdb ran MiXCR on the 5' RACE reads and lists one entry per CDR3 protein. The sample yields more than 650,000 distinct CDR3 sequences, approximately 6% seen once. The source material was naive T cells sorted from blood. These receptors were taken from a young man in good health.

The rearrangement links TRBV12-3 or TRBV12-4 to TRBJ2-1, with TRBD2 matching 12 bases. Trimming cost V 5 bases and J 8 bases; bases outside gene matches: 13. The CDR3 covers 17 residues. The CDR3 sequence is CASSGLAGRGDGDEQFF. CDR3 DNA: TGTGCCAGCAGTGGACTAGCGGGAAGGGGGGACGGCGATGAGCAGTTCTTC.

Ten or more counts support this clonotype. The chain links TRBV29-1 to TRBJ2-3; D may be TRBD1 or TRBD2 (5 bases each). CDR3 length: 14 residues. V lost 5 bases and J 0 bases, leaving 12 bases between the germline ends. The germline V gene encodes CDR1 SQVTM and CDR2 ANQGSEA. The CDR3 here is CSVTPGPSTDTQYF. CDR3 bases: TGCAGCGTTACTCCGGGGCCTAGCACAGATACGCAGTATTTT.

This clonotype was counted at least ten times. The V call is TRBV4-1, the J call TRBJ2-4; D tentatively fits TRBD1 or TRBD2 (5 bases each). Germline lookup yields CDR1 MGHRA and CDR2 YSYEKL. The CDR3 has 15 residues. Trimming removed 6 bases at V and 1 base at J, with 13 bases between. CDR3 DNA: TGCGCCAGCAGTCTCCTCGGGACGGCCAAAAACATTCAGTACTTC. Residues: CASSLLGTAKNIQYF.

This clonotype has a count of ten or more. The chain recombines TRBV7-2 with TRBJ2-5, with D maybe TRBD1 (6 bases). CDR3 length: 16 amino acids. Trimming removed 1 base from V and 6 bases from J, with 18 bases in between. Germline V gene lookup returns CDR1 SGHTA and CDR2 FQGNSA. This CDR3 reads CASSLGFQGSGKTQYF. As DNA, the CDR3 is TGTGCCAGCAGCTTAGGGTTTCAGGGGTCAGGAAAGACCCAGTACTTC. Full variable domain (missing parts from reference TRBV7-2 and TRBJ2-5): GAGVSQSPSNKVTEKGKDVELRCDPISGHTALYWYRQSLGQGLEFLIYFQGNSAPDKSGLPSDRFSAERTGGSVSTLTIQRTQQEDSAVYLCASSLGFQGSGKTQYFGPGTRLLVL.

This clonotype was counted a few times. The chain carries TRBV29-1 and TRBJ2-5, with unresolved D. The V gene lost 6 bases and the J gene lost 5 bases, with 13 bases spanning the gap. The CDR3 is made up of 12 amino acids. Germline-derived CDR1 and CDR2 are SQVTM and ANQGSEA. The CDR3 reads CSVRQGIETQYF. CDR3 coding DNA: TGCAGCGTACGCCAAGGGATTGAGACCCAGTACTTC. The entire variable domain, with the rest obtained from reference TRBV29-1 and TRBJ2-5, is as follows: SAVISQKPSRDICQRGTSLTIQCQVDSQVTMMFWYRQQPGQSLTLIATANQGSEATYESGFVIDKFPISRPNLTFSTLTVSNMSPEDSSIYLCSVRQGIETQYFGPGTRLLVL.

This clonotype was detected only a few times. For the CDR3, the DNA is TGTGCCAGCAGCCCCCAGACAGGGAGGACCACCGGGGAGCTGTTTTTT. Its translation is CASSPQTGRTTGELFF. The chain recombines TRBV7-9 with TRBJ2-2, with D possibly TRBD1 on 7 matching bases. The CDR3 consists of 16 residues. Deletions cut 5 bases from V and 4 bases from J, with 17 bases between. The germline gives CDR1 SEHNR, CDR2 FQNEAQ (reference sequence). Full variable domain (outside the CDR3, taken from reference TRBV7-9 and TRBJ2-2): DTGVSQNPRHKITKRGQNVTFRCDPISEHNRLYWYRQTLGQGPEFLTYFQNEAQLEKSRLLSDRFSAERPKGSFSTLEIQRTEQGDSAMYLCASSPQTGRTTGELFFGEGSRLTVL.

This clonotype has only a few counts. The chain has TRBV29-1 and TRBJ2-7, with D possibly being TRBD1 (5 bases). The CDR3 runs 11 residues. V shed 4 bases and J shed 1 base, with 5 bases lying between them. The germline CDR1 and CDR2 sequences are SQVTM and ANQGSEA. This chain's CDR3 is CSVGQSYEQYF. The CDR3 DNA sequence: TGCAGCGTTGGACAGTCCTACGAGCAGTACTTC.

This clonotype was counted at least ten times. This chain links TRBV12-3 or TRBV12-4 with TRBJ2-1, with 9 bases lining up with TRBD2. J was trimmed by 2 bases and V by 4 bases; bases with no gene match: 6. CDR3 length equals 16 residues. CDR3 protein: CASSYNSGGAYNEQFF. CDR3 bases: TGTGCCAGCAGTTATAATAGCGGGGGTGCCTACAATGAGCAGTTCTTC.

This clonotype was seen a handful of times. The chain couples TRBV7-8 to TRBJ2-7, with TRBD1 matching over 7 bases. The CDR3 is 13 residues long. Per germline, CDR1 SGHVS and CDR2 FQNEAQ. V gave up 3 bases and J gave up 6 bases; unmatched junction bases: 5. The CDR3 here is CASSFGTAGEQYV. The CDR3 DNA follows: TGTGCCAGCAGCTTCGGGACAGCCGGCGAGCAGTACGTC.

In this sample, this clonotype turned up a few times. DNA of the CDR3: TGTGCCAGCAGCCGGGGGGGAGGGAGCGCCTACAATGAGCAGTTCTTC. This encodes CASSRGGGSAYNEQFF. This chain joins TRBV11-3 and TRBJ2-1; 8 nucleotides line up with TRBD2. With 5 bases clipped from V and 2 bases from J, the junction kept 8 bases outside the gene matches. The germline V gene has CDR1 SGHNT and CDR2 YENEEA. The CDR3 covers 16 residues.

In this sample, this clonotype turned up a few times. The chain couples TRBV4-3 to TRBJ2-1; no firm D call. V lost 0 bases and J 7 bases, leaving 13 bases between the germline ends. Germline V gives CDR1 LGHNA, CDR2 YSLEER. This CDR3 is built from 15 residues. CDR3: CASSQDLSAGNEQFF. CDR3 sequence (DNA): TGCGCCAGCAGCCAAGACCTCAGCGCAGGAAATGAGCAGTTCTTC.

This clonotype was seen a few times. The V and J genes are TRBV5-1 and TRBJ2-5; 8 nucleotides align to TRBD2. The V gene end was trimmed by 3 bases and the J gene end by 3 bases; junction bases not matched to a gene: 10. This CDR3 comprises 16 residues. Germline V gene lookup returns CDR1 SGHRS and CDR2 YFSETQ. The CDR3 DNA follows: TGCGCCAGCAGCTGGGGGAGAGCGGGAGTTGAAGAGACCCAGTACTTC. It yields the protein CASSWGRAGVEETQYF.

The rearrangement joins TRBV7-8 to TRBJ2-1, with D perhaps matching TRBD2 (5 bases). CDR1 and CDR2 from the germline V gene are SGHVS and FQNEAQ. This CDR3 has 14 amino acids. V lost 5 bases to trimming and J lost 11 bases, with 19 bases between them. The CDR3 loop reads CASSPARGPGKQFF. CDR3 bases: TGTGCCAGCAGCCCAGCAAGAGGGCCCGGGAAGCAGTTCTTC.

The genes are TRBV12-3 or TRBV12-4 and TRBJ2-7; D is unresolved. The CDR3 length is 14 residues. Trimming left V 2 bases short and J 5 bases short, with 13 bases between. The CDR3 loop reads CASSLTTASNEQYF. The CDR3 DNA follows: TGTGCCAGCAGTTTAACAACAGCGAGCAACGAGCAGTACTTC.

This clonotype has a count of ten or more. V usage is TRBV4-2 and J usage is TRBJ2-7, with D perhaps matching TRBD2 (5 bases). Germline assignment: CDR1 LGHNA and CDR2 YNFKEQ. Trimming took 0 bases from V and 6 from J, leaving 9 bases between them. CDR3 length equals 13 residues. Here the CDR3 DNA reads TGTGCCAGCAGCCAAGAAGGGAGCCTCGAGCAGTACTTC. It yields the protein CASSQEGSLEQYF.

This clonotype was counted a few times. The chain has TRBV18 and TRBJ2-3; D not certain. The CDR3 has 13 residues. Germline V gene lookup returns CDR1 KGHSH and CDR2 LQKENI. Deletions cut 3 bases from V and 4 bases from J, with 8 bases between. The CDR3 sequence is CASSPGSPDTQYF. For the CDR3, the DNA is TGTGCCAGCTCACCGGGCTCCCCAGATACGCAGTATTTT.